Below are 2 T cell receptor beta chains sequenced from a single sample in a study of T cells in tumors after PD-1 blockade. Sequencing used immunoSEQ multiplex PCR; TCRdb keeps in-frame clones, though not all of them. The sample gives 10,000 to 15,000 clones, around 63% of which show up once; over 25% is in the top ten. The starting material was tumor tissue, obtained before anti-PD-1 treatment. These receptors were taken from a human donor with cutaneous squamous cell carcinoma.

This chain's CDR3 is CASRPTGRETQYF. The CDR3 nucleotides read TGTGCCAGCAGACCGACAGGGCGCGAGACCCAGTACTTC. The genes are TRBV12-3 or TRBV12-4 and TRBJ2-5, with 7 bases fitting TRBD1. V lost 6 bases, J lost 5 bases, and 6 bases stayed unmatched. There are 13 residues in the CDR3.

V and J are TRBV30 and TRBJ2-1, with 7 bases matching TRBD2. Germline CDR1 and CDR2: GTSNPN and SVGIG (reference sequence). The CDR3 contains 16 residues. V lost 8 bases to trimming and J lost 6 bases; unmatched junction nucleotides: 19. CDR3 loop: CARTSEGGGSGNEQFF. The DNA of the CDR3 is TGTGCCCGAACCTCAGAGGGCGGGGGATCTGGCAATGAGCAGTTCTTC.